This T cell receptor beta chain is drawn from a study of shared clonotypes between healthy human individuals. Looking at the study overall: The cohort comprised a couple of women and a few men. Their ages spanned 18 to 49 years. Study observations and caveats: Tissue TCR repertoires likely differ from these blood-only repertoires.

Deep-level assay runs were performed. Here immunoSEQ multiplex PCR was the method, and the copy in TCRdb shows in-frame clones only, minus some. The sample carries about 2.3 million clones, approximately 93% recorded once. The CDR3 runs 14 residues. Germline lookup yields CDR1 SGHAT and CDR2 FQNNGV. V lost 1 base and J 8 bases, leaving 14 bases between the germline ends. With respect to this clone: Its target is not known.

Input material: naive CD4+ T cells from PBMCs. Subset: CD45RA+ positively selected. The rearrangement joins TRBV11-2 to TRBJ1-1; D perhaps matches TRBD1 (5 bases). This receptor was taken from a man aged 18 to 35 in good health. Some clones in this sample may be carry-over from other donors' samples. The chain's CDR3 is CASSLAIGVDEAFF. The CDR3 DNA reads TGTGCCAGCAGCTTAGCGATAGGGGTGGACGAAGCTTTCTTT.